This TCR beta chain originates from a study of blood T cells in healthy people across ages. Using a J-beta primer mix together with a sample-barcoded 5' primer, a second PCR was run for about 6 to 12 cycles. TCRdb reanalysed the 5' RACE reads using MiXCR and keeps one entry per CDR3 protein. The sample has more than 650,000 distinct CDR3 sequences, around a quarter seen once. The amount of total RNA extracted per sample was at least 6 micrograms. This CDR3 comprises 18 residues. Germline V gives CDR1 LGHNA, CDR2 YNFKEQ. The junction had 11 bases not matched to a gene; V was cut back by 0 bases and J by 5 bases. This same sample was also taken into another study, of T cells of mothers and their children.

Sequenced: blood. The genes are TRBV4-2 and TRBJ2-7; 12 nucleotides match TRBD2. This TCR derives from a boy aged 10-17 years in good health. The CDR3 spells CASSQDVGLTSGGNEQYF. The CDR3 DNA reads as TGTGCCAGCAGCCAAGATGTTGGGTTGACTAGCGGGGGAAACGAGCAGTACTTC.